One sample yielded the 3 T cell receptor beta chains listed below, sequenced in a study of T cells in Graves' hyperthyroidism and ophthalmopathy. The investigators amplified TCR beta CDR3 regions from RNA transcripts. First-round RT-PCR targeting the TCR CDR3 was performed with the HTBI primer set. MiXCR, applied by TCRdb to the multiplex PCR reads, yields one record per CDR3 protein. This sample has approximately 600,000 distinct CDR3 sequences; 20% occur once, and the top ten carry over 30%. The sample was blood. The receptors come from a man younger than 40 with Graves' ophthalmopathy.

This clonotype was found many times. CDR3 in DNA: TGTGCCAGCAGTGAAAAGCTAGCGGGTGGTAGGGAGACCCAGTACTTC. Encoded protein: CASSEKLAGGRETQYF. The chain carries TRBV2 and TRBJ2-5; 8 nucleotides agree with TRBD2. Germline trimming cut 2 bases from V and 5 bases from J; bases unmatched to any gene: 10. Germline-derived CDR1 and CDR2 are SNHLY and FYNNEI. The CDR3 is made up of 16 amino acids.

The chain is built from TRBV11-2 and TRBJ2-4; 8 nucleotides align to TRBD2. CDR1 is SGHAT and CDR2 is FQNNGV in the germline V gene. The CDR3 spans 13 residues. V trimming: 6 bases; J trimming: 6 bases; junction bases outside the gene matches: 4. CDR3 nucleotide sequence: TGTGCCAGCAGACTAGCGGAAATAAACATTCAGTACTTC. Its protein product is CASRLAEINIQYF.

This clonotype was detected only a few times. This rearrangement joins TRBV6-1 to TRBJ1-1; unclear D gene. V was cut by 8 bases and J by 2 bases, with 21 bases left in between. CDR3 length: 16 residues. Germline CDR1 and CDR2: MNHNS and SASEGT. The DNA for the CDR3 is TGTGCCAGCCACCCGGAGCCCCCAGCCACCAACACTGAAGCTTTCTTT. Translating it yields CASHPEPPATNTEAFF.